The subject of this entry is one T cell receptor (beta chain). TCRdb's copy holds only in-frame clones and misses some; the assay was immunoSEQ multiplex PCR. The table has approximately 320,000 clones, about nine tenths seen once; the top ten hold approximately 2.5%. Germline CDR1 reads SGHNT; CDR2 reads YENEEA. This CDR3 is built from 14 residues. Trimming removed 4 bases from V and 2 bases from J; junction bases left unmatched: 2. This study enrolled people aged about 18 to 100 from 20 to 25 US geographic areas. Cohorts were based on clinical histories the participants reported. Cohort 3 recovery required two negative PCRs, clearance, or symptom resolution. This entry belongs to a study of blood T cell repertoires in COVID-19. On the study more broadly: Collection of acute and convalescent COVID-19 samples took place in the United States, Italy and Spain.

V and J are TRBV11-3 and TRBJ2-3; 8 bases are shared with TRBD2. The source is a man between 60 and 70 years old who had recovered from COVID-19. The sample taken for sequencing was PBMCs or T cells enriched from blood (not recorded which). DNA for the CDR3: TGTGCCAGCAGCTGGGGACTAGACACAGATACGCAGTATTTT. Translated, it gives CASSWGLDTDTQYF.